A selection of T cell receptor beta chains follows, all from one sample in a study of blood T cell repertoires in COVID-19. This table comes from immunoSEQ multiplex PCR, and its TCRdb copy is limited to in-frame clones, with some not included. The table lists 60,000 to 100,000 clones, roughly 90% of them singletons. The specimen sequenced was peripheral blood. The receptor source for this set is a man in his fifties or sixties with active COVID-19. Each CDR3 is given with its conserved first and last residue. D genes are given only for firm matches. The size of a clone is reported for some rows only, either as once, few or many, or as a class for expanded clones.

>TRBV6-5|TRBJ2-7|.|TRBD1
CASSSHGTGKTYEQYF
TGTGCCAGCAGTTCTCATGGGACAGGGAAAACCTACGAGCAGTACTTC
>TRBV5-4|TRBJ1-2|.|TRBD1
CASSSQAGGHYGYTF
TGTGCCAGCAGCAGCCAGGCAGGGGGCCACTATGGCTACACCTTC
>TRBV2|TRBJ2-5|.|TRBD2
CASSATGWPSGGLETQYF
TGTGCCAGCAGCGCCACGGGTTGGCCCAGCGGGGGGTTAGAGACCCAGTACTTC
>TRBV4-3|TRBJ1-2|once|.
CASSQDGGGNYGYTF
TGCGCCAGCAGCCAAGATGGGGGGGGGAACTATGGCTACACCTTC
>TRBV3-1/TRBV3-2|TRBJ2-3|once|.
CASSQEGAARRSTDTQYF
TGTGCCAGCAGCCAAGAAGGGGCGGCTCGTCGTAGCACAGATACGCAGTATTTT
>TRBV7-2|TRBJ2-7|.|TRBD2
CASSPRGGRFNEQYF
TGTGCCAGCAGCCCCCGGGGGGGCAGGTTTAACGAGCAGTACTTC
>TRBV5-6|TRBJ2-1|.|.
CASSYPGQYNEQFF
TGTGCCAGCAGCTATCCAGGACAGTACAATGAGCAGTTCTTC
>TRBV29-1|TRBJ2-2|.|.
CSVGDGQSRELFF
TGCAGCGTTGGCGATGGGCAATCCCGGGAGCTGTTTTTT
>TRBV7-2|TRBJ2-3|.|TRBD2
CASSLGLAAGDTQYF
TGTGCCAGCAGCTTAGGACTAGCGGCCGGGGATACGCAGTATTTT
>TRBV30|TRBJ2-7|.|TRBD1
CAWSVQGTWYF
TGTGCCTGGAGTGTACAGGGGACCTGGTACTTC
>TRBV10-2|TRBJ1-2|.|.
CASSPWGVGYGYTF
TGCGCCAGCAGCCCTTGGGGGGTGGGCTATGGCTACACCTTC
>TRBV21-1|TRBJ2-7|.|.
CASSKEGPPGYEQYF
TGTGCCAGCAGCAAAGAGGGTCCACCAGGGTACGAGCAGTACTTC
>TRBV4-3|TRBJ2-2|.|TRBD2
CASSQDRASGFFLGTGELFF
TGCGCCAGCAGCCAAGATAGGGCTAGCGGGTTCTTTTTGGGCACCGGGGAGCTGTTTTTT
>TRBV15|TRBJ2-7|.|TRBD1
CATSSRQGAYEQYF
TGTGCCACCAGCTCCCGACAGGGGGCCTACGAGCAGTACTTC
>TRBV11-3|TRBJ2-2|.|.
CASSLVGRYTGELFF
TGTGCCAGCAGCTTAGTGGGCCGATACACCGGGGAGCTGTTTTTT
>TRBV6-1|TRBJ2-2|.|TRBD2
CASSVWLAGGLEGGELFF
TGTGCCAGCAGTGTCTGGCTAGCGGGAGGCCTTGAAGGCGGGGAGCTGTTTTTT
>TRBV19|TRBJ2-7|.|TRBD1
CASSVTGQGWEQYF
TGTGCCAGTAGTGTAACGGGACAGGGTTGGGAGCAGTACTTC
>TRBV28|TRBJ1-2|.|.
CASSSRYLFLGAPVYGYTF
TGTGCCAGCAGTTCCCGCTACCTATTTTTGGGGGCGCCGGTGTATGGCTACACCTTC
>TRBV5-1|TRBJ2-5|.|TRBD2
CASSLGREEETQYF
TGCGCCAGCAGCTTAGGTCGGGAGGAAGAGACCCAGTACTTC
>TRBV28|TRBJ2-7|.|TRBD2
CASWGGALSSYEQYF
TGTGCCAGCTGGGGGGGAGCTTTGAGTTCCTACGAGCAGTACTTC
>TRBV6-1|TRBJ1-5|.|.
CASSEVVIQPQHF
TGTGCCAGCAGTGAAGTAGTTATTCAGCCCCAGCATTTT
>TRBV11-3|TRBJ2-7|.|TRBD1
CASSVGTGVSDEQYF
TGTGCCAGCAGCGTTGGGACAGGGGTTTCGGACGAGCAGTACTTC
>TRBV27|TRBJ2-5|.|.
CASSPEQGSGTQYF
TGTGCCAGCAGTCCGGAACAGGGATCCGGGACCCAGTACTTC
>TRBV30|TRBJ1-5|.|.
CAWSALDTNNQPQHF
TGTGCCTGGAGTGCTCTGGACACAAATAATCAGCCCCAGCATTTT
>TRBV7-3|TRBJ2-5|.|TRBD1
CASSRTGQGAETQYF
TGTGCCAGCAGCCGTACGGGACAGGGGGCTGAGACCCAGTACTTC
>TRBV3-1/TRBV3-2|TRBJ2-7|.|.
CASSPEGEGSYEQYF
TGTGCCAGCAGCCCAGAGGGGGAGGGCAGCTACGAGCAGTACTTC
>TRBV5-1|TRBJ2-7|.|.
CASAMGSGSYEQYF
TGCGCCAGCGCTATGGGGAGCGGCTCCTACGAGCAGTACTTC
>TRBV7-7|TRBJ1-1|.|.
CASSADSNTEAFF
TGTGCCAGCAGCGCAGACTCGAACACTGAAGCTTTCTTT
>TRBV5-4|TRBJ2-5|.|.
CASSTTRGKETQYF
TGTGCCAGCAGCACCACTAGAGGCAAAGAGACCCAGTACTTC
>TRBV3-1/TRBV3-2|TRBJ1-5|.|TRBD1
CASSRQGNQPQHF
TGTGCCAGCAGCCGACAGGGGAATCAGCCCCAGCATTTT
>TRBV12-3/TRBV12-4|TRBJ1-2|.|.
CASSQVKNYGYTF
TGTGCCAGCAGCCAGGTCAAAAACTATGGCTACACCTTC
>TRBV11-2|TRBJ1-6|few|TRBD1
CASSRDRVRSPLHF
TGTGCCAGCAGCCGGGACAGGGTGCGGTCACCCCTCCACTTT
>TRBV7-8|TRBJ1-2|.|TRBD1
CASSTDRGAGYGYTF
TGTGCCAGCAGCACTGACAGGGGGGCGGGCTATGGCTACACCTTC
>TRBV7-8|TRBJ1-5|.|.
CASSPPMREDSNQPQHF
TGTGCCAGCAGCCCACCGATGAGGGAAGATAGCAATCAGCCCCAGCATTTT
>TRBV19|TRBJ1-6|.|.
CASSSERAAYNSPLHF
TGTGCCAGTAGCTCAGAGCGGGCCGCATATAATTCACCCCTCCACTTT
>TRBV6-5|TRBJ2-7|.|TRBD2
CASSSLAGAYEQYF
TGTGCCAGCAGTTCCCTAGCGGGGGCCTACGAGCAGTACTTC
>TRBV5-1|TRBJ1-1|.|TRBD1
CASSPGQEGTEAFF
TGCGCCAGCAGCCCTGGACAGGAGGGGACTGAAGCTTTCTTT
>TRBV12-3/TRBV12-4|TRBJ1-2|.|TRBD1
CASRRQGSGYTF
TGTGCCAGCAGGCGACAGGGGTCGGGCTACACCTTC
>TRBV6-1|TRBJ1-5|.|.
CASSEGGQGIVQPQHF
TGTGCCAGCAGTGAAGGAGGGCAGGGGATCGTTCAGCCCCAGCATTTT
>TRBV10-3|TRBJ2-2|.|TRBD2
CAISESGTSDTGELFF
TGTGCCATCAGTGAGTCCGGGACTAGCGACACCGGGGAGCTGTTTTTT
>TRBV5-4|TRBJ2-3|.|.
CASSLLEADTQYF
TGTGCCAGCAGCCTACTAGAGGCGGATACGCAGTATTTT
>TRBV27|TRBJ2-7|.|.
CASSPTARGYEQYF
TGTGCCAGCAGCCCAACCGCCCGGGGCTACGAGCAGTACTTC
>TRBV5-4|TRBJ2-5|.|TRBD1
CASSPRGHSAKETQYF
TGTGCCAGCAGCCCGAGGGGGCATTCGGCTAAAGAGACCCAGTACTTC
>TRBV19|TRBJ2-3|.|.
CASSITGTDTQYF
TGTGCCAGTAGTATCACAGGGACAGATACGCAGTATTTT
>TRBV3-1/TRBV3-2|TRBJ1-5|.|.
CASSQDLEQPQHF
TGTGCCAGCAGCCAAGATCTCGAGCAGCCCCAGCATTTT